This T cell receptor beta chain was sequenced in a study of blood T cell repertoires in COVID-19. In the study overall: The United States, Italy and Spain supplied acute and convalescent COVID-19 samples.

In the authors' methods: Reference gene primer amplification yielded estimated nucleated cell counts. Sequenced by immunoSEQ multiplex PCR; TCRdb stores in-frame clones only, minus some. That table gives V, J and clone size, and the DNA gave D and trimming. The table lists about 220,000 clones, around 83% of them singletons. This clone was found once. The ends were cut back, 0 bases at V and 3 bases at J, with 11 bases in the middle. The CDR3 is made up of 15 amino acids. The germline CDR1 and CDR2 sequences are LNHDA and SQIVND (reference sequence). Sequenced material: peripheral blood. The chain is built from TRBV19 and TRBJ1-1; D perhaps matches TRBD1 (6 bases). This TCR derives from a woman aged 45-59 years with acute or convalescent COVID-19. CDR3 bases: TGTGCCAGTAGTATAGAGAACAGGGACGACACTGAAGCTTTCTTT. This encodes CASSIENRDDTEAFF.